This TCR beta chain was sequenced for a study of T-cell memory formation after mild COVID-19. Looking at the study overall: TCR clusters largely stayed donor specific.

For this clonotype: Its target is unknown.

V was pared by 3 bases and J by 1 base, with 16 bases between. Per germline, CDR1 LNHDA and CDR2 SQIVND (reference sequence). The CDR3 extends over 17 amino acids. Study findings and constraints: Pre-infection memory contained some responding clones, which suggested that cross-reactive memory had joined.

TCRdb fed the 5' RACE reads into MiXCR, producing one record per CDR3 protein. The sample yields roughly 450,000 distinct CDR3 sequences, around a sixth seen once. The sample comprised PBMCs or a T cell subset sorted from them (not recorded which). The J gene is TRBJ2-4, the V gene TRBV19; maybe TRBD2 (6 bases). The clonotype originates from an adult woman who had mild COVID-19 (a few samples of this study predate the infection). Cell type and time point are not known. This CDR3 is CASSIGRGVIAKNIQYF. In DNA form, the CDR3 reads TGTGCCAGTAGTATCGGCCGCGGGGTCATCGCCAAAAACATTCAGTACTTC.